The 30 T cell receptor beta chains given below trace back to one sample, sequenced in a study of blood T cells in healthy people across ages. Together with a sample-barcoded 5' primer, a J-beta primer mix was included in a second PCR lasting roughly 6 to 12 cycles. TCRdb reanalysed the 5' RACE reads using MiXCR and keeps one entry per CDR3 protein. This sample has some 940,000 distinct CDR3 sequences; about 29% occur once, and the top ten carry 10%. Separately, the same data were catalogued under a study of T cells of mothers and their children.

Sequencing used blood. The receptors shown here come from a woman in her thirties or forties in good health.

The chain links TRBV5-1 to TRBJ2-5; D is perhaps TRBD1 or TRBD2 (6 bases each). The DNA end is more similar to TRBJ2-7, so the J call may be wrong. The V gene's germline CDR1 is SGHRS and CDR2 YFSETQ. The CDR3 extends over 14 amino acids. The CDR3 loop is CASSRAGGQDEQYF. DNA for the CDR3: TGCGCCAGCAGCCGTGCTGGGGGGCAGGACGAGCAGTACTTC.

The V and J genes are TRBV15 and TRBJ1-3, with 7 bases lining up with TRBD1. Per germline, CDR1 LNHNV and CDR2 YYDKDF (reference sequence). There are 18 residues in the CDR3. J lost 2 bases, V lost 3 bases, and 13 bases had no gene match. The CDR3 DNA follows: TGTGCCACCAGCAGTCCCCAGATACCCGGGACAGCTGGAAACACCATATATTTT. Its translation: CATSSPQIPGTAGNTIYF.

This clonotype appeared a few times. This rearrangement joins TRBV12-3 or TRBV12-4 to TRBJ2-3; 10 bases are shared with TRBD1. CDR3 length: 20 amino acids. V shed 5 bases and J 2 bases; nucleotides not matched to a gene: 19. This CDR3 reads CASSLHDRGLLRGYTDTQYF. CDR3 nucleotide sequence: TGTGCCAGCAGTCTTCATGACAGGGGGCTTTTGCGGGGGTACACAGATACGCAGTATTTT.

DNA of the CDR3: TGCAGTGCTAGGAGCAGGGGGCGGTCATCGTACCAAGAGACCCAGTACTTC. This gives the protein CSARSRGRSSYQETQYF. V is TRBV20-1 and J is TRBJ2-5; 8 bases line up with TRBD1. The CDR3 runs to 17 residues. Losses at the gene ends were 3 bases for V and 0 bases for J; bases not matched to a gene: 12. Germline assignment: CDR1 DFQATT and CDR2 SNEGSKA (reference sequence).

In its sample, this clonotype was seen a few times. This chain connects TRBV29-1 to TRBJ1-2, with TRBD1 as a possible D gene (5 bases). Germline V gene sequence: CDR1 SQVTM, CDR2 ANQGSEA. V was cut by 4 bases and J by 3 bases, with 12 bases left in between. The CDR3 runs to 13 residues. The CDR3 loop reads CSVVGGEDYGYTF. In DNA, the CDR3 is TGCAGCGTTGTCGGGGGAGAAGACTATGGCTACACCTTC.

This clonotype was counted at least ten times. The chain employs TRBV7-9 and TRBJ1-2; tentative D call: TRBD1 (5 bases). CDR1 is SEHNR and CDR2 is FQNEAQ in the germline V gene (reference sequence). Trimming left V 1 base short and J 7 bases short, with 10 bases between. The CDR3 is 13 amino acids. The CDR3 region is CASSLEGTTGYTF. The CDR3 DNA reads TGTGCCAGCAGCTTAGAAGGGACCACTGGCTACACCTTC.

This clonotype was found a few times. The chain couples TRBV9 to TRBJ2-1; D ambiguous. Trimming stripped 2 bases from V and 5 bases from J, with 14 bases between. The CDR3 has 15 residues. Germline assignment: CDR1 SGDLS and CDR2 YYNGEE. The CDR3 reads CASSVLQDANNEQFF. CDR3 DNA: TGTGCCAGCAGCGTCCTTCAGGACGCAAACAATGAGCAGTTCTTC.

This clonotype has a handful of counts. The rearrangement links TRBV30 to TRBJ1-4, with 7 bases aligning to TRBD1. The V gene's germline CDR1 is GTSNPN and CDR2 SVGIG (reference sequence). The CDR3 has 12 amino acids. J gave up 5 bases and V 3 bases, and 0 bases lay outside the gene matches. CDR3 loop: CAWSRGNEKLFF. Here the CDR3 DNA reads TGTGCCTGGAGCAGGGGGAATGAAAAACTGTTTTTT.

V usage is TRBV12-3 or TRBV12-4 and J usage is TRBJ2-3, with D maybe TRBD2 (7 bases). CDR3 length equals 16 residues. Trimming left V 1 base short and J 6 bases short, with 17 bases between. In DNA, the CDR3 is TGTGCCAGCAGTTTAGGCGGGGGCAGGGTGGGGGATACGCAGTATTTT. Translation gives CASSLGGGRVGDTQYF.

Many counts were recorded for this clonotype. This sequence joins TRBV12-3 or TRBV12-4 and TRBJ2-7; D unclear. The CDR3 is 14 amino acids. V was trimmed by 6 bases and J by 0 bases, leaving 12 bases between them. CDR3 bases: TGTGCCAGCAGACAGAAAACCGGCTCCTACGAGCAGTACTTC. It encodes CASRQKTGSYEQYF.

This clonotype was detected only a few times. The chain is built from TRBV5-1 and TRBJ2-5; the match to TRBD2 covers 10 bases. Germline loops: CDR1 SGHRS, CDR2 YFSETQ. V lost 9 bases to trimming and J lost 3 bases; unmatched junction nucleotides: 8. The CDR3 spans 14 residues. The CDR3 bases are TGCGCCACCACGAGCCTAGCGGGAGAAGAGACCCAGTACTTC. Translating gives CATTSLAGEETQYF.

In this sample, this clonotype turned up many times. The J gene is TRBJ2-7, the V gene TRBV28, with D perhaps matching TRBD1 (6 bases). From germline, CDR1 is MDHEN and CDR2 SYDVKM. The length of the CDR3 is 14 residues. The ends were cut back, 6 bases at V and 2 bases at J, with 14 bases in the middle. The chain's CDR3 is CASSLAGVTYEQYF. CDR3 bases: TGTGCCAGCAGCTTAGCAGGGGTGACCTACGAGCAGTACTTC.

J is TRBJ1-2 and V is TRBV9; tentatively, D is TRBD1 (5 bases). Germline values: CDR1 SGDLS, CDR2 YYNGEE. This CDR3 comprises 15 residues. Between the trimmed V and J ends, which lost 0 bases and 3 bases, there was a span of 12 bases. Here the CDR3 DNA reads TGTGCCAGCAGCGTAGAAAGCAGGGTCGACTATGGCTACACCTTC. Translating it yields CASSVESRVDYGYTF.

The rearrangement uses TRBV7-2 and TRBJ1-1; D gene unclear. CDR3 length: 13 amino acids. V dropped 8 bases and J dropped 3 bases, with 13 bases sitting between them. In germline, CDR1 is SGHTA, CDR2 FQGNSA. CDR3 in amino acids: CASGQQWDTEAFF. The DNA of the CDR3 is TGTGCCAGCGGCCAACAGTGGGACACTGAAGCTTTCTTT.

Turning to this clonotype: One junction end disagrees with the germline gene, perhaps due to a read error. V and J are TRBV5-1 and TRBJ2-1; TRBD2 matches 12 bases. The CDR3 runs to 14 residues. Germline V lookup: CDR1 SGHRS, CDR2 YFSETQ. The CDR3: CASKTSGSYNGQFF. In DNA, the CDR3 is TGCGCCAGTAAGACTAGCGGGAGTTACAATGGGCAGTTCTTC. The variable domain in full, with the rest retrieved from reference TRBV5-1 and TRBJ2-1, is KAGVTQTPRYLIKTRGQQVTLSCSPISGHRSVSWYQQTPGQGLQFLFEYFSETQRNKGNFPGRFSGRQFSNSRSEMNVSTLELGDSALYLCASKTSGSYNGQFFGPGTRLTVL.

This chain connects TRBV7-3 to TRBJ2-1; 8 nucleotides agree with TRBD2. J was trimmed by 5 bases and V by 2 bases; bases with no gene match: 8. CDR3 length: 16 residues. Germline loops: CDR1 SGHTA, CDR2 FQGTGA. The CDR3 bases are TGTGCCAGCAGCTTATATCCGGGGGGGATCGACAATGAGCAGTTCTTC. Protein product: CASSLYPGGIDNEQFF.

This clonotype has at least ten counts. The CDR3 coding sequence is TGTGCCAGCAGCATCAGGGGATCTGGGGCCAACGTCCTGACTTTC. Translating it yields CASSIRGSGANVLTF. V usage is TRBV19 and J usage is TRBJ2-6; weak D call: TRBD1 (6 bases). Trimming removed 9 bases at V and 1 base at J, with 13 bases between. This CDR3 region has 15 residues. Germline V gene data show CDR1 as LNHDA and CDR2 as SQIVND (reference sequence).

The chain joins TRBV7-6 to TRBJ2-3; D perhaps matches TRBD1 (6 bases). With 5 bases removed from V and 6 bases from J, the gap between germline ends came to 15 bases. The CDR3 has 14 residues. The germline CDR1 and CDR2 sequences are SGHVS and FNYEAQ. As DNA, the CDR3 is TGTGCCAGCAGCATGACAGGCCCAGGGGATACGCAGTATTTT. It encodes CASSMTGPGDTQYF.

The gene calls are TRBV15 and TRBJ1-1; D is undetermined. Germline V gene lookup returns CDR1 LNHNV and CDR2 YYDKDF (reference sequence). Deletions cut 0 bases from V and 1 base from J, with 9 bases between. The CDR3 has 15 amino acids. The CDR3 reads CATSRDVGPNTEAFF. In DNA, the CDR3 is TGTGCCACCAGCAGAGACGTAGGGCCGAACACTGAAGCTTTCTTT.

This clonotype was detected many times. The chain joins TRBV11-2 to TRBJ2-7; the D gene is possibly TRBD1 (6 bases). CDR3 size: 13 residues. V was trimmed by 5 bases and J by 7 bases, leaving 15 bases between them. The germline V gene has CDR1 SGHAT and CDR2 FQNNGV. The CDR3 loop reads CASSPNRDREQYF. DNA for the CDR3: TGTGCCAGCAGCCCCAACAGGGATCGGGAGCAGTACTTC. Filled out from reference TRBV11-2 and TRBJ2-7, the complete variable domain reads EAGVAQSPRYKIIEKRQSVAFWCNPISGHATLYWYQQILGQGPKLLIQFQNNGVVDDSQLPKDRFSAERLKGVDSTLKIQPAKLEDSAVYLCASSPNRDREQYFGPGTRLTVT.

This clonotype was counted a few times. The V call is TRBV20-1, the J call TRBJ2-5, with D possibly TRBD2 on 7 matching bases. The CDR3 contains 14 residues. V was cut by 4 bases and J by 5 bases, with 17 bases left in between. Germline lookup yields CDR1 DFQATT and CDR2 SNEGSKA (reference sequence). The CDR3 loop reads CSATSGGAWETQYF. DNA of the CDR3: TGCAGTGCTACCAGTGGGGGGGCCTGGGAGACCCAGTACTTC.

Many counts were recorded for this clonotype. The rearrangement joins TRBV20-1 to TRBJ2-3; 16 bases map to TRBD2. Germline CDR1 reads DFQATT; CDR2 reads SNEGSKA (reference sequence). The V gene end was trimmed by 1 base and the J gene end by 6 bases; junction bases not matched to a gene: 1. The CDR3 sequence is 15 residues long. The CDR3 protein is CSARGGLAGGDTQYF. As DNA, the CDR3 is TGCAGTGCTAGAGGGGGACTAGCGGGGGGGGATACGCAGTATTTT.

The gene calls are TRBV7-6 and TRBJ1-6; no clear D. CDR1 is SGHVS, CDR2 FNYEAQ, per germline. This CDR3 has 12 residues. The ends were cut back, 4 bases at V and 11 bases at J, with 9 bases in the middle. The CDR3, as DNA: TGTGCCAGCAGCTCGATGGGCACACCCCTCCACTTT. It encodes CASSSMGTPLHF.

The rearrangement links TRBV28 to TRBJ2-5, with D perhaps matching TRBD1 (6 bases). The V gene lost 2 bases and the J gene lost 2 bases, with 9 bases spanning the gap. This CDR3 comprises 14 residues. Germline CDR1 is MDHEN and CDR2 is SYDVKM. In DNA, the CDR3 is TGTGCCAGCAGTTTACCAGGGGTTCAAGAGACCCAGTACTTC. As protein: CASSLPGVQETQYF.

As regards this clonotype: A much larger clone sits a single nucleotide away, making a read error possible. The chain has TRBV12-5 and TRBJ2-1, with D maybe TRBD2 (6 bases). Germline CDR1 and CDR2: LGHNT and FRNRAP. The V and J ends lost 6 bases and 9 bases respectively, with 15 bases between them. The CDR3 is made up of 13 amino acids. The CDR3 sequence: CASGGNGGVEQFF. CDR3 nucleotides: TGTGCTAGTGGGGGCAACGGGGGAGTTGAGCAGTTCTTC. The full variable domain, rest sourced from reference TRBV12-5 and TRBJ2-1, is DARVTQTPRHKVTEMGQEVTMRCQPILGHNTVFWYRQTMMQGLELLAYFRNRAPLDDSGMPKDRFSAEMPDATLATLKIQPSEPRDSAVYFCASGGNGGVEQFFGPGTRLTVL.

This clonotype was counted many times. The chain couples TRBV18 to TRBJ2-1, with 10 bases identical to TRBD1. Germline CDR1 and CDR2: KGHSH and LQKENI. The junction had 7 bases not matched to a gene; V was cut back by 3 bases and J by 8 bases. The CDR3 extends over 15 amino acids. CDR3: CASSPPGTGDHEQFF. CDR3 nucleotides: TGTGCCAGCTCACCTCCCGGGACAGGGGACCATGAGCAGTTCTTC. The variable domain in full, completed from reference TRBV18 and TRBJ2-1, reads NAGVMQNPRHLVRRRGQEARLRCSPMKGHSHVYWYRQLPEEGLKFMVYLQKENIIDESGMPKERFSAEFPKEGPSILRIQQVVRGDSAAYFCASSPPGTGDHEQFFGPGTRLTVL.

The V and J genes are TRBV6-5 and TRBJ1-2; TRBD1 is a possible D gene (5 bases). Germline lookup yields CDR1 MNHEY and CDR2 SVGAGI. The V gene lost 2 bases and the J gene lost 8 bases, with 15 bases spanning the gap. This CDR3 is 14 amino acids long. The CDR3 DNA reads as TGTGCCAGCAGTTACGACAGCCGGGGATGGGGCTACACCTTC. This sequence encodes CASSYDSRGWGYTF.

This clonotype has ten or more counts. The chain uses TRBV7-9 and TRBJ1-4; a weak D match, TRBD1 (5 bases). This CDR3 has 15 residues. V lost 8 bases to trimming and J lost 0 bases, with 13 bases between them. Germline values: CDR1 SEHNR, CDR2 FQNEAQ (reference sequence). The CDR3 here is CASLPPGSTNEKLFF. The DNA of the CDR3 is TGTGCCAGCTTGCCTCCAGGGTCAACTAATGAAAAACTGTTTTTT.

Here the CDR3 DNA reads TGTGCCAGCTCACCACCGAGACAGGCGGCTTTCTCCTACAATGAGCAGTACTTC. This translates into CASSPPRQAAFSYNEQYF. The chain joins TRBV18 to TRBJ2-4, with D perhaps matching TRBD1 (6 bases). The V end was cut by 0 bases, the J end by 13 bases, with 28 bases between. The germline V gene has CDR1 KGHSH and CDR2 LQKENI. This CDR3 contains 18 residues. Filled out from reference TRBV18 and TRBJ2-4, the complete variable domain reads NAGVMQNPRHLVRRRGQEARLRCSPMKGHSHVYWYRQLPEEGLKFMVYLQKENIIDESGMPKERFSAEFPKEGPSILRIQQVVRGDSAAYFCASSPPRQAAFSYNEQYFGAGTRLSVL.

This clonotype was counted only a few times. V gene TRBV20-1 combines with J gene TRBJ2-3; 8 bases agree with TRBD1. In germline, CDR1 is DFQATT, CDR2 SNEGSKA (reference sequence). The CDR3 extends over 15 amino acids. V was pared by 3 bases and J by 3 bases, with 8 bases of the junction left unmatched. The CDR3 nucleotides read TGCAGTGCTAGGCCGGTGGACAGGGCTACAGATACGCAGTATTTT. This codes for CSARPVDRATDTQYF.